The clone carrying this T cell receptor (beta chain) has more than one count but fewer than ten. Its antigen is not known. Unique molecular identifiers were built into the TCRbeta library. TCRdb re-called the PCR reads with MiXCR, one entry per CDR3 protein. The profile shows 780,000 or so distinct CDR3 sequences, about 16% of them singletons. The V gene's germline CDR1 is MGHRA and CDR2 YSYEKL. CDR3 length equals 15 residues. With V trimmed by 5 bases and J by 7 bases, 8 bases remained unmatched. The sample comes from a study of T-cell reconstitution after alpha-beta-depleted transplantation in children. Points from the study as a whole: Recipient T cells and thymic progenitors that survived were the source of the high TCRbeta diversity seen at day 60 in some patients. Several hundred expanded graft clones reportedly gave rise to the alpha-beta T cells present about two months after transplant. The main origin of T-cell counts and diversity one year after transplant was newly produced T cells.

This TCR was recovered from a male patient aged 10 to 17 who had a stem cell transplant for acute lymphoblastic leukemia, so the T cells may come from the graft donor. The input for sequencing was PBMCs, mostly from graft donor cells, taken 360 days after TCRalphabeta/CD19-depleted stem cell transplant. This chain joins TRBV4-1 and TRBJ2-6, with 7 bases that match TRBD1. The CDR3 DNA sequence: TGCGCCAGCAGCTCCAGGGGGTTGAAAGCCAACGTCCTGACTTTC. Protein product: CASSSRGLKANVLTF.